This TCR beta chain comes out of a study of regulatory T cells in long-lasting Graves disease. This clonotype was recorded at least ten times. Deletions cut 2 bases from V and 4 bases from J, with 12 bases between. Germline V gene sequence: CDR1 MNHEY, CDR2 SVGAGI. This CDR3 has 14 amino acids. Specified time point: newly diagnosed GD, antithyroid drugs for less than 3 months. The TCR library was made from RNA that had been extracted from PBMCs in TRIzol. Arm-PCR of CDR3 regions with iRepertoire HTBI primers generated TCR beta libraries. TCRdb recomputed calls from the multiplex PCR reads with MiXCR, one row per CDR3 protein. The sample includes roughly 610,000 distinct CDR3 sequences, about 15% of them seen just once. This sample was shared with a second study, whose subject was T cells in Graves' hyperthyroidism and ophthalmopathy.

The source material was peripheral blood mononuclear cells (PBMCs), sampled at new diagnosis, from a patient treated with antithyroid drugs. This clonotype originated in a woman aged 30 to 39 with Graves disease. This chain joins TRBV6-5 and TRBJ2-7, with D maybe TRBD2 (5 bases). CDR3 sequence reads: CASSYTRGAYEQYF. In DNA form, the CDR3 reads TGTGCCAGCAGTTACACTCGGGGTGCGTACGAGCAGTACTTC.